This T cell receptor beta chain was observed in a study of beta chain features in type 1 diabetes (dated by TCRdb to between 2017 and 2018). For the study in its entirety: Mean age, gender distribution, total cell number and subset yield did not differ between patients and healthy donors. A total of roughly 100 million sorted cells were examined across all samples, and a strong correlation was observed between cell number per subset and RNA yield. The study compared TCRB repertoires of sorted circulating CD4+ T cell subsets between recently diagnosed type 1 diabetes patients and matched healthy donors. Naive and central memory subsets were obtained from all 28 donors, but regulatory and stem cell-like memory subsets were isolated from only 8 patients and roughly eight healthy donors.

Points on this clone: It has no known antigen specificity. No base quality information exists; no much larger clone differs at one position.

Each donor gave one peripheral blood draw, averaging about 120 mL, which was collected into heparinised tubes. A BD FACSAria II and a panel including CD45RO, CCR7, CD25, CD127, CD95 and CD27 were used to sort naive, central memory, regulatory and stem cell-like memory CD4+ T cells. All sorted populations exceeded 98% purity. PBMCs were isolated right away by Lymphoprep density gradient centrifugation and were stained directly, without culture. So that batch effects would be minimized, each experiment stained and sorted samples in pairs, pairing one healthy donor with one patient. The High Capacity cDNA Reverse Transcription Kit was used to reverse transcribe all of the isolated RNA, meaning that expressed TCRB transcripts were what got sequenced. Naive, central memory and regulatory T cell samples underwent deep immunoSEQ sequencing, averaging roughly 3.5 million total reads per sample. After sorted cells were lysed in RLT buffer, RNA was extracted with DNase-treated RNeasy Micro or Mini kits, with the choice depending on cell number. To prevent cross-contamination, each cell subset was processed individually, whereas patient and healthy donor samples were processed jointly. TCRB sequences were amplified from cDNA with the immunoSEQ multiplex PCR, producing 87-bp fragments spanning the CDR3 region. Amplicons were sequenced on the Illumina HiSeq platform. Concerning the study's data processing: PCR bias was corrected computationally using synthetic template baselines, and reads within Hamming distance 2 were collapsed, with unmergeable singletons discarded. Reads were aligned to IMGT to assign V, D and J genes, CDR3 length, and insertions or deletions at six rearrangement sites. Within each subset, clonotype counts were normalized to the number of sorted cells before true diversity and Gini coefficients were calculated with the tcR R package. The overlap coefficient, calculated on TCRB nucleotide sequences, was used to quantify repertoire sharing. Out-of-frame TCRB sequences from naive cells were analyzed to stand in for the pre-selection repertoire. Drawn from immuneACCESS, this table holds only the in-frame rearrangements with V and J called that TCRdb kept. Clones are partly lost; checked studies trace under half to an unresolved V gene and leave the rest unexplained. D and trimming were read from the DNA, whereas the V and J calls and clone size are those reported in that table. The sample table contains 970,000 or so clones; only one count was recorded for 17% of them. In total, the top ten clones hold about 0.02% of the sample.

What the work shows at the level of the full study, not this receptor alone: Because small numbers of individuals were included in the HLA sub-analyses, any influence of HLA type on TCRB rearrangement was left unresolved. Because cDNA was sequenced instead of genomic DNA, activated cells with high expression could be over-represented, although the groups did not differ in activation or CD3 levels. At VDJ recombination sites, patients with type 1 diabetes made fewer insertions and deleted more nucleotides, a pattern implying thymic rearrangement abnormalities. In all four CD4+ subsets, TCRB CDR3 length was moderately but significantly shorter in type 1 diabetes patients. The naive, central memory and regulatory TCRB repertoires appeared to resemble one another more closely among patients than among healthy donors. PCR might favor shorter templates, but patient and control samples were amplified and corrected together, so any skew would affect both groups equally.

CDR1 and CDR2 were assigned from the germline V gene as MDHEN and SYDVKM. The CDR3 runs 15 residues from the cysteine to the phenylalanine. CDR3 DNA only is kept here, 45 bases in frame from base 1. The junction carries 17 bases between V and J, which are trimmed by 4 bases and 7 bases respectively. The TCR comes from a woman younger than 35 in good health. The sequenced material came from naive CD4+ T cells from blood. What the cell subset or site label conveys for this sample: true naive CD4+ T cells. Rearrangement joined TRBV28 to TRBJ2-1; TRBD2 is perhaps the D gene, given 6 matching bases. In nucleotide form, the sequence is TGTGCCAGCAGTTCCCCAGGCGGGATCCATAATGAGCAGTTCTTC. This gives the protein CASSSPGGIHNEQFF. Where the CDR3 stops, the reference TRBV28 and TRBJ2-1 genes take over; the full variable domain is DVKVTQSSRYLVKRTGEKVFLECVQDMDHENMFWYRQDPGLGLRLIYFSYDVKMKEKGDIPEGYSVSREKKERFSLILESASTNQTSMYLCASSSPGGIHNEQFFGPGTRLTVL.